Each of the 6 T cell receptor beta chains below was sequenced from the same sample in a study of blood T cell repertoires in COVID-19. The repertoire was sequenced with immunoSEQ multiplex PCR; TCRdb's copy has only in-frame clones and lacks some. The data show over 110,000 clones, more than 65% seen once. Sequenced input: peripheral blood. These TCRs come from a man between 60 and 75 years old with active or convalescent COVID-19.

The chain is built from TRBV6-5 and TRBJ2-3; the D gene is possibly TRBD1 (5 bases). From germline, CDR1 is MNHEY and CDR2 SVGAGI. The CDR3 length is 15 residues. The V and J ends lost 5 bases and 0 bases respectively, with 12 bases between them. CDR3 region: CASSHPTVSTDTQYF. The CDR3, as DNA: TGTGCCAGCAGTCACCCGACAGTAAGCACAGATACGCAGTATTTT.

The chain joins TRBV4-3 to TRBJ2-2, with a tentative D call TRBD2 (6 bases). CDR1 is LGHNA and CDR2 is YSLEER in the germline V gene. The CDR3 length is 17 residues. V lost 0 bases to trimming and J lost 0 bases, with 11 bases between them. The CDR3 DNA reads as TGCGCCAGCAGCCAAGATCTGCGGGGCTCGAACACCGGGGAGCTGTTTTTT. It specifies CASSQDLRGSNTGELFF.

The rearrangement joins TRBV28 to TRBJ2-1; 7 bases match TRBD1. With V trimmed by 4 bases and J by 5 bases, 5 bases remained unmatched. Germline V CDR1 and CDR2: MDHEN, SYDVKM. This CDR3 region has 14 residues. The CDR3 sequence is CASSSGTANNEQFF. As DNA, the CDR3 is TGTGCCAGCAGTTCGGGGACAGCAAACAATGAGCAGTTCTTC.

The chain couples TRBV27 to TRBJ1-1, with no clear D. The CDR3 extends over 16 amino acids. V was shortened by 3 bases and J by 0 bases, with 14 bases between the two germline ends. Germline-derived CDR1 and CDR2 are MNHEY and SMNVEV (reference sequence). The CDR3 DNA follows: TGTGCCAGCAGTTTGACTTACATTGCAATGAACACTGAAGCTTTCTTT. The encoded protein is CASSLTYIAMNTEAFF.

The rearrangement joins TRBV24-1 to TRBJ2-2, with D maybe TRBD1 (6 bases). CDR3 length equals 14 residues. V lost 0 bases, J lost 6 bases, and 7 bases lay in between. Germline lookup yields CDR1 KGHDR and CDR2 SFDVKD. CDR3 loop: CATSDLWGPGELFF. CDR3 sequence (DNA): TGTGCCACCAGTGATTTGTGGGGGCCCGGGGAGCTGTTTTTT.

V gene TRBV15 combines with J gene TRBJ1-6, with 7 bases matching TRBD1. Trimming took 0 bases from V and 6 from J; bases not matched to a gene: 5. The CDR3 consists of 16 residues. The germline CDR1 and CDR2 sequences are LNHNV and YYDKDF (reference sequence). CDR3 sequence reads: CATSRDPGTANSPLHF. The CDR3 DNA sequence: TGTGCCACCAGCAGAGATCCCGGGACAGCTAATTCACCCCTCCACTTT.